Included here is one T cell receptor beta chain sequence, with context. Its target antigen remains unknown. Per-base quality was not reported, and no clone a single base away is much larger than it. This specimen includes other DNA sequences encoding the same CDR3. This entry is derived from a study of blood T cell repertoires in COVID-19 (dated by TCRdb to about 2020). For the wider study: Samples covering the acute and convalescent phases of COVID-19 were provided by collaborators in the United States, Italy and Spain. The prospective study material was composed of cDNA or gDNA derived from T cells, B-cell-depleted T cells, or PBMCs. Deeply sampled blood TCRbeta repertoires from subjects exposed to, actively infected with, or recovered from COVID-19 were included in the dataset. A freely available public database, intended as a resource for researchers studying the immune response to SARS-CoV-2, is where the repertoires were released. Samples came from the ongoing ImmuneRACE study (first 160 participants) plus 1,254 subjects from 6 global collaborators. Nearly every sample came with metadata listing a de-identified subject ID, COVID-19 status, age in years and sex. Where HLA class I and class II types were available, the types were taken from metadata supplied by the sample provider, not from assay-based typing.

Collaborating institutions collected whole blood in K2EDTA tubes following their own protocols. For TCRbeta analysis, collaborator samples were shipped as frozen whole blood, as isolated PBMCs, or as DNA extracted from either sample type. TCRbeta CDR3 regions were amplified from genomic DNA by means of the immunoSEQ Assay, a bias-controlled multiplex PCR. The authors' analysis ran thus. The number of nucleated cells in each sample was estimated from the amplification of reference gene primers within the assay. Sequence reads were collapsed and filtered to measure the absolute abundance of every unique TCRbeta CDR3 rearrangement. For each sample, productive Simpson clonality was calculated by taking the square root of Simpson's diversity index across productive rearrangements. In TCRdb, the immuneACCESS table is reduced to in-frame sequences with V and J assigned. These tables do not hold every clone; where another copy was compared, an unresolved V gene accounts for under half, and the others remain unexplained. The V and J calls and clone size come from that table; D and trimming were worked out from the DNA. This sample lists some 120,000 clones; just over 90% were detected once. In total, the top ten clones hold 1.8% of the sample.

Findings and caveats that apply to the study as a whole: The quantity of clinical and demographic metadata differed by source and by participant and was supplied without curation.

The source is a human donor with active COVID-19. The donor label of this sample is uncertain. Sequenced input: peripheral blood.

CDR3 protein: CSVEGGTSGTDTQYF. The DNA sequence reads TGCAGCGTTGAGGGGGGGACTAGCGGCACAGATACGCAGTATTTT. The V and J segments used are TRBV29-1 and TRBJ2-3; TRBD2 fits 10 bases in the junction. From its cysteine to its phenylalanine, the CDR3 spans 15 amino acids. Only CDR3 DNA is held: 45 bases, read in frame from base 1. CDR1 and CDR2 were assigned from the germline V gene as SQVTM and ANQGSEA. After removal of 3 bases from V and 1 base from J, the junction retains 4 bases not matched to a gene.